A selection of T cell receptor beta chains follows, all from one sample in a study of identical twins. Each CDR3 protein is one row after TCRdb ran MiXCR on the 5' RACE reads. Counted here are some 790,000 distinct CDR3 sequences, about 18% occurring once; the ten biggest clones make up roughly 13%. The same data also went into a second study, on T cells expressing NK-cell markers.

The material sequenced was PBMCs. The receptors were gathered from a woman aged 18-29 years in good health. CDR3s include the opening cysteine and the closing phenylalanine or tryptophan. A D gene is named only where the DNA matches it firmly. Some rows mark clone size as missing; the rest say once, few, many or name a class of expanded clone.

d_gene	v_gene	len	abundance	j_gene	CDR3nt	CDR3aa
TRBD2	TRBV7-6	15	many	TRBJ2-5	TGTGCCAGCAGCTATGGACTAGCGGTTCAAGAGACCCAGTACTTC	CASSYGLAVQETQYF
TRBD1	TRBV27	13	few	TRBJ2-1	TGTGCCAGCAGTACAGGGGCCAACAATGAGCAGTTCTTC	CASSTGANNEQFF
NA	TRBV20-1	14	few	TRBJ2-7	TGCAGTGCTACCCAGGCAGCCGTCTCCTACGAGCAGTACTTC	CSATQAAVSYEQYF
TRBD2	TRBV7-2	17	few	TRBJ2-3	TGTGCCAGCAGCTTAGGAGCGGGAGGGCCGGCGGCAGATACGCAGTATTTT	CASSLGAGGPAADTQYF
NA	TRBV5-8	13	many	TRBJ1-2	TGTGCCAGCAGCATCAACCGGGATTATGGCTACACCTTC	CASSINRDYGYTF
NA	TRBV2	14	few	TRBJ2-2	TGTGCCAGCACTTCGAATTCGAACACCGGGGAGCTGTTTTTT	CASTSNSNTGELFF
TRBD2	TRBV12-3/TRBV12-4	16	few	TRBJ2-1	TGTGCCAGCAGTGCGCCCATTACTAGCGGGGAGGGTGAGCAGTTCTTC	CASSAPITSGEGEQFF
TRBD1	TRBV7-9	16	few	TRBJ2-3	TGTGCCAGCAGCTTAGGCCCGGGACAGCACACAGATACGCAGTATTTT	CASSLGPGQHTDTQYF
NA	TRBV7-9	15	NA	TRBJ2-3	TGTGCCAGCAGCTTAGTTGGGGTGGTCACAGATACGCAGTATTTT	CASSLVGVVTDTQYF
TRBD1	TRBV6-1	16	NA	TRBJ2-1	TGTGCCAGCAGTGGGCCAGGGACAGGGGGAGACAATGAGCAGTTCTTC	CASSGPGTGGDNEQFF
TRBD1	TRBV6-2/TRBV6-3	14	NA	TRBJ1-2	TGTGCCAGCAAACAATACGGACAGGGCGGTGGCTACACCTTC	CASKQYGQGGGYTF
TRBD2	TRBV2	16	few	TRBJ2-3	TGTGCCAGCCCGACTCGGACTAGTGATCTCACAGATACGCAGTATTTT	CASPTRTSDLTDTQYF
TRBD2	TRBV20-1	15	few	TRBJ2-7	TGCAGTGCCGAACCAAGACTAGCGAGCTCCTACGAGCAGTACTTC	CSAEPRLASSYEQYF
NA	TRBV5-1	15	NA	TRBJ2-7	TGCGCCAGCAAGTGGGACGGACACGGAGGCTACGAGCAGTACTTC	CASKWDGHGGYEQYF
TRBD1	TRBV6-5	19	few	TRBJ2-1	TGTGCCAGCAGTTACTCGGGGACAGGGGGACTAGAATACGGCAATGAGCAGTTCTTC	CASSYSGTGGLEYGNEQFF
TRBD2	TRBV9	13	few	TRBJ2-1	TGTGCCAGCAGCGTTGGGGGGGGTACTGAGCAGTTCTTC	CASSVGGGTEQFF
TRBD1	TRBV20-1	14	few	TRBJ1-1	TGCAGTGCCCCTTTACAGGGGGCAAGGACTGAAGCTTTCTTT	CSAPLQGARTEAFF
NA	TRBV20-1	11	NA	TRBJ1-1	TGCAGTGCTAAAAAGCGCACTGAAGCTTTCTTT	CSAKKRTEAFF
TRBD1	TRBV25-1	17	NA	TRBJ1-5	TGTGCCAGCAGTGACCCCTCGACAGGGTCTGAGCATCAGCCCCAGCATTTT	CASSDPSTGSEHQPQHF
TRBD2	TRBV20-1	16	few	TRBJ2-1	TGCATGGTCGCAGCGGGGGGCTTTAGCTCCTACAATGAGCAGTTCTTC	CMVAAGGFSSYNEQFF
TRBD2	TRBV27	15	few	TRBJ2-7	TGTGCCAGCAGTTCAGTTAGCGGGGGCTCCTACGAGCAGTACTTC	CASSSVSGGSYEQYF
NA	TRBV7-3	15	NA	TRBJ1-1	TGTGCCAGCAGCTTAGGCGCAGGGTTGAACACTGAAGCTTTCTTT	CASSLGAGLNTEAFF
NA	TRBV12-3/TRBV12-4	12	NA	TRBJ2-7	TGTGCCAGCAGTTCGAGTCCCTACGAGCAGTACTTC	CASSSSPYEQYF
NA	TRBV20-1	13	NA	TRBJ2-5	TGCAGTGCTAGGAGGGGATTTCAAGAGACCCAGTACTTC	CSARRGFQETQYF
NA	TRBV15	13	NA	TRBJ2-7	TGTGCCACCAGCAGTGACAGGTCCTACGAGCAGTACTTC	CATSSDRSYEQYF
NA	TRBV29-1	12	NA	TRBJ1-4	TGCAGCGTTGGTTCCCGGAATGAAAAACTGTTTTTT	CSVGSRNEKLFF
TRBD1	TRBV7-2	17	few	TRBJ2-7	TGTGCCAGCAGCTTAGTGATCTCGGGACAGGGGGCACGCGAGCAGTACTTC	CASSLVISGQGAREQYF
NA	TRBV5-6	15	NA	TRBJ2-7	TGTGCCAGCAGCTTGGGGCAGGGTGGCTTTTACGAGCAGTACTTC	CASSLGQGGFYEQYF
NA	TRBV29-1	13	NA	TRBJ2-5	TGCAGCGTTGAAATGTCCTCCGCAGGGGCCCAGTACTTC	CSVEMSSAGAQYF
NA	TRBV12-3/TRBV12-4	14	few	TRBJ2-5	TGTGCCAGCAGCCGTGTCGCCCCCCAAGAGACCCAGTACTTC	CASSRVAPQETQYF
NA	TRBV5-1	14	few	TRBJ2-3	TGCGCCAGCAGCTTGGCGCGGGCTTCAGATACGCAGTATTTT	CASSLARASDTQYF
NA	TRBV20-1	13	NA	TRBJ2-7	TGCAGTGCCAGCCGGAACAGGGTCAACGAGCAGTACTTC	CSASRNRVNEQYF